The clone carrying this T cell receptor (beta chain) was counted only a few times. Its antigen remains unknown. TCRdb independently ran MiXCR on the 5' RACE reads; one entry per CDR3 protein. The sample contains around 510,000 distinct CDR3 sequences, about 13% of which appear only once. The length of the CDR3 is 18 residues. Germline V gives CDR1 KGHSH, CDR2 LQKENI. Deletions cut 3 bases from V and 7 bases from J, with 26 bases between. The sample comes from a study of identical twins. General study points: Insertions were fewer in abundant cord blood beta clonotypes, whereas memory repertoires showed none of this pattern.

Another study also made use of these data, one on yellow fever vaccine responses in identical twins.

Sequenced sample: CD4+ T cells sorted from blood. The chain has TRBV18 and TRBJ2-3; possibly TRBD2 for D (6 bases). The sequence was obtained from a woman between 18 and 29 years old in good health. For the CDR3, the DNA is TGTGCCAGCTCACCGACATCGGGGGTGGACAAACATGGGAATACGCAGTATTTT. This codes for CASSPTSGVDKHGNTQYF.